The source of this T cell receptor beta chain is a study of T cell responses to AZD1222 COVID-19 vaccine (dated by TCRdb to the early 2020s). Regarding the research as a whole: AZD1222 recipients whose second dose came at about 4 weeks and those whose second dose came at about 12 weeks were combined into one group, since spike-specific TCR depth and breadth did not differ between the two schedules. A total of 230 or so trial participants underwent TCR sequencing, of whom some 210 received two doses of AZD1222 and about 26 received two doses of the MenACWY control vaccine. Enrollment into the trials was organized by age into subgroups of 18-55, 56-69 and 70-plus years, and those subgroups contained about 150, 27 and 61 TCR-sequenced participants, respectively. The full study reports these points: Epitopes outside the regions mutated in the B.1.351 and B.1.1.7 variants were reportedly recognized by nearly half of the unique spike-specific TCRs. Participants were mostly white British and included more females than males, and it was suggested by the authors that clonal diversity may have been underestimated. Vaccine-associated CD4 TCRs spanned the whole spike protein, with dominant responses in regions 160-218 and 743-854. The 56-69-year group was small, and its depth increase did not reach significance, likely because of low power. No day 14 peak-response samples were available, so repertoires were characterized only after the peak T cell response. Conclusions about previously exposed vaccinees are limited, since just a handful of AZD1222 recipients were seropositive for SARS-CoV-2 at baseline. A significant rise in spike-specific TCR breadth and depth was observed after two AZD1222 doses relative to day 0 and relative to MenACWY recipients.

The CDR3 regions of human TCRbeta chains were subjected to immunosequencing. In the source study's methods: Repertoire TCRs were matched against a reference library of SARS-CoV-2-specific TCRs generated with the MIRA antigen-specificity platform. Breadth meant the fraction of unique TCRs that were SARS-CoV-2-associated, whereas depth meant the fraction of total T cells that were SARS-CoV-2-associated. Using the MIRA data, every spike-specific TCR was mapped to the spike region that the TCR reacted to and assigned to either a CD4 or a CD8 class. Log10-transformed breadth and depth values were compared by one-way ANOVA with Sidak's multiple comparisons tests. Entries here come from immuneACCESS through TCRdb and include only in-frame sequences with V and J called. Some clones fail to appear in such tables; in the studies checked, an unresolved V gene covers under half of the shortfall, and the cause of the remainder is unknown. That table is the source of V, J and clone size, and D and trimming were worked out from the DNA. In this sample the table shows around 180,000 clones, around nine tenths of which occur a single time. Of the sample, around 3% falls within the top ten clones.

The time point tag for this specimen amounts to: baseline before first vaccination. The vaccinee samples were drawn from two UK trials, COV001 and COV002, one of which was a single-blind randomized controlled phase 2/3 trial testing AZD1222 (ChAdOx1 nCoV-19) in healthy adults. Trial participant PBMC samples were collected at day 0 and day 28 after the second dose for TCRbeta chain sequencing. Turning to this clone: The antigen it recognizes is unknown. Per-base qualities were not stored, and no clone one base away is much larger.

This clonotype was obtained from an adult in good health. Material: peripheral blood, obtained on day 0 of AZD1222 vaccination.

CDR3 sequence: CASSPRRDRVTNGYTF. At the DNA level, the sequence is TGTGCCAGCAGCCCGCGACGGGACAGGGTGACGAATGGCTACACCTTC. The chain uses TRBV7-2 and TRBJ1-2, with 9 bases in between that match TRBD1. From V the trimming removes 5 bases and from J it removes 6 bases, while the gene matches leave 13 bases of the junction unaccounted for. The germline V gene specifies SGHTA as CDR1 and FQGNSA as CDR2. Including cysteine and phenylalanine, the CDR3 has 16 amino acids. Just CDR3 DNA is preserved here, 48 bases in frame from base 1.